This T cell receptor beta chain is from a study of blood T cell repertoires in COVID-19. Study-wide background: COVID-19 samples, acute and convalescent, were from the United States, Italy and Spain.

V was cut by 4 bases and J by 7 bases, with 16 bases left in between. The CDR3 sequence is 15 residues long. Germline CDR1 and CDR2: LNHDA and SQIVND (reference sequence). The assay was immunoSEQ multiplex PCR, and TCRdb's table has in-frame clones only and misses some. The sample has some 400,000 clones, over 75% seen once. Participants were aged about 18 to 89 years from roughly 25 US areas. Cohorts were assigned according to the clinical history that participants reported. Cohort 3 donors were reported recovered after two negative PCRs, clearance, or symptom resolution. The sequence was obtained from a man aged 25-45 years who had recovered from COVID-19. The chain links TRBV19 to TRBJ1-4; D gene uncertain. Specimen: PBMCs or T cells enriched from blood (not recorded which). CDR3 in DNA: TGTGCCAGTAGTAGTTTTTCAAGAGAGGGTGAAAAACTGTTTTTT. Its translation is CASSSFSREGEKLFF.